The clone carrying this T cell receptor beta chain was detected only once. Its antigen remains unknown. This entry is derived from a study of cytomegalovirus exposure and HLA in healthy donors. The CDR3 extends over 13 amino acids. V lost 1 base and J 4 bases, leaving 10 bases between the germline ends. Germline lookup yields CDR1 GTSNPN and CDR2 SVGIG (reference sequence). Amplification used 60 Vbeta primers and 13 Jbeta primers. Here immunoSEQ multiplex PCR was the method, and the copy in TCRdb shows in-frame clones only, minus some. This sample carries approximately 190,000 clones, more than 60% of them seen once, and the ten largest clones take 2.1%. Notes on the study in general: In vitro work confirmed that a few CMV-associated chains recognize CMV antigens. An analysis was carried out at a later point. It showed that HLA-associated TCR beta chains were more clonally expanded than equally common non-associated chains. The majority of TCR sequences were rare, yet some public TCRs appeared in many donors.

V usage is TRBV30 and J usage is TRBJ1-2, with D possibly matching TRBD1 (5 bases). The receptor's source is a woman aged 25-40 years in good health and CMV-seropositive. The sequencing sample was made of PBMCs. The CDR3 loop reads CAWSEVQGYGYTF. The CDR3, as DNA: TGTGCCTGGAGTGAGGTGCAGGGCTATGGCTACACCTTC.